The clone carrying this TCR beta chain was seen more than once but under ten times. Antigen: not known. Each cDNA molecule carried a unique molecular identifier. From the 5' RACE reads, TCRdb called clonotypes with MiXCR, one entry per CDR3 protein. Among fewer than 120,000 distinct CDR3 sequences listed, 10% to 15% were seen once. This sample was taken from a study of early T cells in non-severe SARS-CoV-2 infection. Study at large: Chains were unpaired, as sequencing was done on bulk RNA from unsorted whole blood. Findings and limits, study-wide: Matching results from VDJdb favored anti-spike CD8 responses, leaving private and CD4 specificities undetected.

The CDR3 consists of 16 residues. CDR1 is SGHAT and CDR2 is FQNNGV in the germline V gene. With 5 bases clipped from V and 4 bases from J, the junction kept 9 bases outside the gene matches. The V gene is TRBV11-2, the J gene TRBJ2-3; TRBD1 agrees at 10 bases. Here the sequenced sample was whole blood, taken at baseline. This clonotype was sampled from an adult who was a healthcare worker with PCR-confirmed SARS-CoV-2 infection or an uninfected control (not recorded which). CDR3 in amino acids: CASSPQGQGISDTQYF. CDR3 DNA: TGTGCCAGCAGCCCCCAGGGACAGGGGATTTCAGATACGCAGTATTTT.